These 27 T cell receptor beta chains were all obtained from the same sample, sequenced in a study of control samples from healthy donors and cancer patients. Assay used: immunoSEQ multiplex PCR; TCRdb lists only in-frame clones, some missing. The data hold around 86,000 clones, with 80% to 90% observed a single time. The sample comprised PBMCs. The origin of the receptors is a woman aged 60-70 years with head and neck cancer.

V is TRBV7-2 and J is TRBJ2-5; D may be TRBD1 or TRBD2 (5 bases each). From germline, CDR1 is SGHTA and CDR2 FQGNSA. Trimming pared 1 base from V and 5 bases from J, leaving 14 bases between. CDR3 length: 15 amino acids. CDR3 in amino acids: CASSLGFGAGETQYF. DNA of the CDR3: TGTGCCAGCAGCTTAGGGTTCGGGGCTGGGGAGACCCAGTACTTC.

This rearrangement joins TRBV5-4 to TRBJ1-5; 7 bases match TRBD1. Trimming at V came to 3 bases and at J to 11 bases, leaving 20 bases not matched to a gene. From germline, CDR1 is SGHNT and CDR2 YYREEE (reference sequence). This CDR3 region has 17 residues. This CDR3 is CASSSAYGRGDSKSQHF. The CDR3 DNA sequence: TGTGCCAGCAGCTCCGCCTATGGCAGGGGGGATAGTAAGTCCCAGCATTTT.

The chain combines TRBV19 with TRBJ1-4; the match to TRBD1 covers 9 bases. Losses at the gene ends were 5 bases for V and 8 bases for J; bases not matched to a gene: 6. The CDR3 has 14 amino acids. The V gene's germline CDR1 is LNHDA and CDR2 SQIVND (reference sequence). The CDR3 spells CASSPDRGHEKLFF. CDR3 coding DNA: TGTGCCAGTAGTCCGGACAGGGGACACGAAAAACTGTTTTTT. The full variable domain, in which reference TRBV19 and TRBJ1-4 provide the parts outside the CDR3, is DGGITQSPKYLFRKEGQNVTLSCEQNLNHDAMYWYRQDPGQGLRLIYYSQIVNDFQKGDIAEGYSVSREKKESFPLTVTSAQKNPTAFYLCASSPDRGHEKLFFGSGTQLSVL.

This chain uses TRBV30 with TRBJ1-5; 7 nucleotides agree with TRBD1. Germline loops: CDR1 GTSNPN, CDR2 SVGIG (reference sequence). Trimming at V came to 0 bases and at J to 6 bases, leaving 8 bases not matched to a gene. This CDR3 spans 15 amino acids. CDR3 in DNA: TGTGCCTGGAGTGTTCAACAGGGGAATAGTCAGCCCCAGCATTTT. Translated, it gives CAWSVQQGNSQPQHF.

This clone was detected only a few times. This chain connects TRBV11-3 to TRBJ2-1, with no clear D. The CDR3 is 14 residues long. The germline CDR1 and CDR2 sequences are SGHNT and YENEEA. Trimming took 3 bases from V and 8 from J, leaving 14 bases between them. CDR3 region: CASSFGDPRDEQFF. CDR3 bases: TGTGCCAGCAGCTTCGGAGACCCTAGGGATGAGCAGTTCTTC.

The chain links TRBV6-5 to TRBJ2-5; no firm D call. Germline loops: CDR1 MNHEY, CDR2 SVGAGI. V lost 0 bases, J lost 2 bases, and 13 bases lay in between. The CDR3 loop spans 16 amino acids. The chain's CDR3 is CASSYSYATLQETQYF. For the CDR3, the DNA is TGTGCCAGCAGTTACTCGTACGCTACCTTACAAGAGACCCAGTACTTC.

The gene calls are TRBV30 and TRBJ1-5, with 8 positions matching TRBD1. With V trimmed by 1 base and J by 6 bases, 5 bases remained unmatched. Per the germline V gene, CDR1 is GTSNPN and CDR2 is SVGIG (reference sequence). The CDR3 has 14 residues. CDR3: CAWSGDRGRQPQHF. The CDR3 region has the DNA TGTGCCTGGAGTGGTGACAGGGGACGTCAGCCCCAGCATTTT. The full variable domain, its missing parts supplied by reference TRBV30 and TRBJ1-5, is SQTIHQWPATLVQPVGSPLSLECTVEGTSNPNLYWYRQAAGRGLQLLFYSVGIGQISSEVPQNLSASRPQDRQFILSSKKLLLSDSGFYLCAWSGDRGRQPQHFGDGTRLSIL.

The chain is built from TRBV5-1 and TRBJ1-1, with D hard to call. Germline CDR1 reads SGHRS; CDR2 reads YFSETQ. The ends were cut back, 2 bases at V and 1 base at J, with 9 bases in the middle. The CDR3 spans 14 residues. CDR3 DNA sequence: TGCGCCAGCAGCTTAGGACTCCCGAACACTGAAGCTTTCTTT. Its translation: CASSLGLPNTEAFF. Based on the CDR3 plus reference TRBV5-1 and TRBJ1-1, the full variable domain is KAGVTQTPRYLIKTRGQQVTLSCSPISGHRSVSWYQQTPGQGLQFLFEYFSETQRNKGNFPGRFSGRQFSNSRSEMNVSTLELGDSALYLCASSLGLPNTEAFFGQGTRLTVV.

The chain employs TRBV14 and TRBJ1-4, with D possibly matching TRBD1 (6 bases). V was trimmed by 1 base and J by 10 bases, leaving 10 bases between them. This CDR3 has 13 residues. The germline CDR1 and CDR2 sequences are SGHDN and FVKESK. The CDR3 here is CASSQVLTGKLFF. In nucleotides, the CDR3 is TGTGCCAGCAGCCAAGTCTTGACAGGAAAACTGTTTTTT.

The V and J genes are TRBV30 and TRBJ2-7, with 9 positions matching TRBD2. Unmatched junction bases numbered 5, after V lost 7 bases and J lost 4 bases. This CDR3 is 12 amino acids long. Germline assignment: CDR1 GTSNPN and CDR2 SVGIG (reference sequence). This CDR3 is CAFSGSGYEQYF. The CDR3 region has the DNA TGTGCCTTTAGCGGGAGCGGGTACGAGCAGTACTTC.

The chain employs TRBV7-2 and TRBJ1-5; D gene ambiguous. The CDR3 loop spans 14 amino acids. Germline V gene data show CDR1 as SGHTA and CDR2 as FQGNSA. With 5 bases removed from V and 3 bases from J, the gap between germline ends came to 11 bases. This CDR3 reads CASSPGQFNQPQHF. Here the CDR3 DNA reads TGTGCCAGCAGCCCTGGGCAATTCAATCAGCCCCAGCATTTT.

The V and J genes are TRBV7-3 and TRBJ2-1, with 10 bases fitting TRBD1. Trimming at V came to 4 bases and at J to 2 bases, leaving 5 bases not matched to a gene. This CDR3 spans 16 amino acids. The germline V gene has CDR1 SGHTA and CDR2 FQGTGA. The CDR3 spells CASSSRQGATYNEQFF. The CDR3 coding sequence is TGTGCCAGCAGCTCCAGACAGGGGGCTACCTACAATGAGCAGTTCTTC. The whole variable domain, filled in from reference TRBV7-3 and TRBJ2-1, reads GAGVSQTPSNKVTEKGKYVELRCDPISGHTALYWYRQSLGQGPEFLIYFQGTGAADDSGLPNDRFFAVRPEGSVSTLKIQRTERGDSAVYLCASSSRQGATYNEQFFGPGTRLTVL.

This chain connects TRBV2 to TRBJ2-1; 8 bases fit TRBD1. Unmatched junction bases numbered 5, after V lost 4 bases and J lost 6 bases. Germline loops: CDR1 SNHLY, CDR2 FYNNEI. The CDR3 length is 14 residues. CDR3: CASSGGQVGNEQFF. CDR3 coding DNA: TGTGCCAGCAGTGGGGGACAGGTCGGCAATGAGCAGTTCTTC.

The chain has TRBV11-1 and TRBJ2-7; TRBD1 is a possible D gene (6 bases). There are 14 residues in the CDR3. V was pared by 7 bases and J by 2 bases, with 15 bases between. Germline CDR1 and CDR2: SGHAT and FQDESV (reference sequence). The CDR3: CASNPTGLTYEQYF. CDR3 bases: TGTGCCAGCAACCCGACAGGCTTAACCTACGAGCAGTACTTC.

This clone was recorded a few times. The rearrangement uses TRBV15 and TRBJ2-6; the D gene is possibly TRBD2 (6 bases). V lost 0 bases, J lost 1 base, and 22 bases lay in between. The CDR3 sequence is 21 residues long. The germline V gene encodes CDR1 LNHNV and CDR2 YYDKDF (reference sequence). The CDR3 loop is CATSREDILVLGLSGANVLTF. CDR3 sequence (DNA): TGTGCCACCAGCAGAGAGGACATCCTGGTCCTGGGACTTTCTGGGGCCAACGTCCTGACTTTC.

The chain has TRBV10-2 and TRBJ1-1; D gene unclear. V was cut by 6 bases and J by 0 bases, with 8 bases left in between. The CDR3 is 13 residues long. Germline V gene sequence: CDR1 WSHSY, CDR2 SAAADI. CDR3: CASSDPMNTEAFF. The CDR3 region has the DNA TGCGCCAGCAGCGACCCAATGAACACTGAAGCTTTCTTT.

The chain combines TRBV25-1 with TRBJ2-1; no firm D call. Trimming pared 8 bases from V and 0 bases from J, leaving 5 bases between. The CDR3 length is 12 residues. Looked up from germline, CDR1 is MGHDK and CDR2 is SYGVNS. In DNA form, the CDR3 reads TGTGCCAGCGGGATCTCCTACAATGAGCAGTTCTTC. Encoded protein: CASGISYNEQFF.

With respect to this clone: The junction and the germline gene differ at one end; a read error may be behind it. V is TRBV7-7 and J is TRBJ2-2, with a possible D match to TRBD2 (5 bases). Germline V lookup: CDR1 SSHAT, CDR2 FNYEAQ (reference sequence). The CDR3 contains 16 residues. The CDR3 here is CASSPSRAVNTGELFF. Here the CDR3 DNA reads TGTGCTAGCAGCCCCAGTCGAGCGGTAAACACCGGGGAGCTGTTTTTT.

The count of this clone is one. This chain joins TRBV2 and TRBJ1-5; tentatively, D is TRBD1 (6 bases). CDR1 SNHLY and CDR2 FYNNEI come from the germline V gene. This CDR3 has 12 residues. V lost 5 bases to trimming and J lost 6 bases, with 8 bases between them. The CDR3, as DNA: TGTGCCAGCAGTCTACAGGGTCAGCCCCAGCATTTT. Residues: CASSLQGQPQHF.

V usage is TRBV27 and J usage is TRBJ2-3; D gene uncertain. The V end was cut by 5 bases, the J end by 6 bases, with 24 bases between. CDR3 length: 17 amino acids. Germline CDR1 is MNHEY and CDR2 is SMNVEV (reference sequence). In DNA, the CDR3 is TGTGCCAGCAGTACCACAGAATGGTATCAGGCCGTGGATACGCAGTATTTT. It specifies CASSTTEWYQAVDTQYF.

The chain links TRBV27 to TRBJ2-2; 11 bases match TRBD2. V shed 5 bases and J 4 bases; nucleotides not matched to a gene: 6. Germline CDR1 is MNHEY and CDR2 is SMNVEV (reference sequence). This CDR3 has 16 amino acids. In DNA, the CDR3 is TGTGCCAGCAGTAGGGCTAGCGGGAGGATCACCGGGGAGCTGTTTTTT. It translates to CASSRASGRITGELFF.

In its sample, this clone was seen once. The V gene is TRBV7-9, the J gene TRBJ1-1; D may be TRBD1 (5 bases). The V end was cut by 5 bases, the J end by 4 bases, with 20 bases between. This CDR3 is 16 amino acids long. CDR1 SEHNR and CDR2 FQNEAQ come from the germline V gene (reference sequence). The CDR3 nucleotides are TGTGCCAGCAGCAAAGCCACGGACACCCTGGGCACTGAAGCTTTCTTT. Translation: CASSKATDTLGTEAFF.

The rearrangement joins TRBV27 to TRBJ1-2, with no clear D. CDR3 length: 15 residues. V was trimmed by 8 bases and J by 2 bases, leaving 18 bases between them. Germline CDR1 and CDR2: MNHEY and SMNVEV (reference sequence). CDR3 in amino acids: CASSTDNSLNYGYTF. As DNA, the CDR3 is TGTGCCAGCTCGACCGACAACTCCCTCAACTATGGCTACACCTTC.

This clone was found once. CDR3 protein: CASSLTDEGEQYF. Here the CDR3 DNA reads TGTGCCAGCAGCCTTACGGACGAGGGGGAGCAGTACTTC. This rearrangement joins TRBV14 to TRBJ2-7; D could derive from TRBD1 or TRBD2 (5 bases each). V lost 4 bases and J lost 7, with 14 bases in between. Germline CDR1 reads SGHDN; CDR2 reads FVKESK. CDR3 length: 13 amino acids.

The rearrangement links TRBV6-5 to TRBJ2-1; the match to TRBD1 covers 9 bases. This CDR3 contains 15 residues. After removal of 6 bases from V and 7 bases from J, the junction contained 10 bases not matched to a gene. The germline V gene has CDR1 MNHEY and CDR2 SVGAGI. CDR3 region: CASRTQGAWYNEQFF. CDR3 DNA: TGTGCCAGCAGAACACAGGGGGCCTGGTATAATGAGCAGTTCTTC.

The rearrangement links TRBV6-6 to TRBJ2-2, with 15 bases identical to TRBD2. Germline V lookup: CDR1 MNHNY, CDR2 SVGAGI (reference sequence). CDR3 size: 20 residues. V shed 6 bases, J shed 6 bases, and the junction held 17 bases outside the gene matches. CDR3 nucleotides: TGTGCCAGCAGCCGCTTGGCCCCGGGACTAGCGGGAGGTCGGGCCGGGGAGCTGTTTTTT. Its protein product is CASSRLAPGLAGGRAGELFF.

The V call is TRBV12-5, the J call TRBJ1-3; TRBD1 agrees at 8 bases. This CDR3 contains 12 residues. Losses at the gene ends were 5 bases for V and 8 bases for J; bases not matched to a gene: 2. CDR1 and CDR2 from the germline V gene are LGHNT and FRNRAP. CDR3 DNA sequence: TGTGCTAGTGGTGGACAGGGCTACACCATATATTTT. Protein product: CASGGQGYTIYF.